This TCR beta chain came from a study of T cell responses to AZD1222 COVID-19 vaccine. Whole-study results and caveats: Epitopes outside B.1.351 and B.1.1.7 mutated regions reportedly drew nearly half of spike TCRs. Regions 160-218 and 743-854 held dominance among vaccine-associated CD4 TCRs, which spanned spike. White British ancestry dominated among donors, who included more females, and clonal diversity was possibly underestimated. Repertoire sampling occurred only after the peak T cell response.

For this clone: No antigen is known for it.

The assay was immunoSEQ multiplex PCR, and TCRdb's table has in-frame clones only and misses some. The profile covers approximately 150,000 clones, with approximately 91% appearing a single time and 1.9% taken by the ten largest. The sample in question was peripheral blood, obtained 28 days after the second AZD1222 dose. The sequence derives from an adult who received the AZD1222 COVID-19 vaccine.

CDR3 coding DNA: TGTGCCAGCAGCTTATCCCTGGGGGGTGGAAACACCATATATTTT. It codes for CASSLSLGGGNTIYF. The V and J genes are TRBV6-5 and TRBJ1-3; the D gene is possibly TRBD1 (5 bases). V was clipped by 6 bases and J by 3 bases, with 15 bases between them. The germline CDR1 and CDR2 sequences are MNHEY and SVGAGI. This CDR3 spans 15 amino acids.